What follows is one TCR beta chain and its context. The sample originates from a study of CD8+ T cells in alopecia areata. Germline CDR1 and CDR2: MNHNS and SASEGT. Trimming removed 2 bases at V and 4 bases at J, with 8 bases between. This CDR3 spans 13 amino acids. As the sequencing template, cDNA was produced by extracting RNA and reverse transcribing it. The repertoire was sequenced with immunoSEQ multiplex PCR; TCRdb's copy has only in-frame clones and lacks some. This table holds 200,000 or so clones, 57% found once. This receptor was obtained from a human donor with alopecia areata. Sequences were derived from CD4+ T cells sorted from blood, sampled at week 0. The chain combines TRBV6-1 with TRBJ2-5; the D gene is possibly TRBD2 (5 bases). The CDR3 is CASSENGVETQYF. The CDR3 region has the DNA TGTGCCAGCAGTGAAAACGGGGTAGAGACCCAGTACTTC.